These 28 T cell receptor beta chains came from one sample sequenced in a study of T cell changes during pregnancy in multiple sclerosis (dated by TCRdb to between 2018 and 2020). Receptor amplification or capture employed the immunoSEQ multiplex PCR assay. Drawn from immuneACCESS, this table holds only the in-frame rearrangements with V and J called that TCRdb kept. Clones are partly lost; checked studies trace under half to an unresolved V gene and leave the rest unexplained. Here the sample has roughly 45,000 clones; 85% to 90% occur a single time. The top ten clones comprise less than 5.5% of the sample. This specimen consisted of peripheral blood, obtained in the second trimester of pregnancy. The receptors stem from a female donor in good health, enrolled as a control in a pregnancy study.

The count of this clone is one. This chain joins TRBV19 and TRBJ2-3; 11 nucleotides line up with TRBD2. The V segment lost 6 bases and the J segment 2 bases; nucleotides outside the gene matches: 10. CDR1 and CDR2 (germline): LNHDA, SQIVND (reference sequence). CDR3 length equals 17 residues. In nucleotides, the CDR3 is TGTGCCAGTAGATCAAGGGGGACTAGCGGATCCACAGATACGCAGTATTTT. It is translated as CASRSRGTSGSTDTQYF.

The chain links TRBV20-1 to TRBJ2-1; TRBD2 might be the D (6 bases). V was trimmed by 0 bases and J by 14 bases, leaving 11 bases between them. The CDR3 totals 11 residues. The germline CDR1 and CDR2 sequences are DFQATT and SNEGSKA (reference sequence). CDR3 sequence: CSARDLPGEFF. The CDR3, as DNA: TGCAGTGCTAGAGATCTGCCGGGGGAGTTCTTC.

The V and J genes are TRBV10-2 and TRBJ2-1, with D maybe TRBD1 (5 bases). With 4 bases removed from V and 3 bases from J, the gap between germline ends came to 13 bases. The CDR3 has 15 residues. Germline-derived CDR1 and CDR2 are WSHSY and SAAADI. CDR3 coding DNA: TGCGCCAGCAGTGGGGTGCCAAGGGGCTACAATGAGCAGTTCTTC. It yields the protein CASSGVPRGYNEQFF.

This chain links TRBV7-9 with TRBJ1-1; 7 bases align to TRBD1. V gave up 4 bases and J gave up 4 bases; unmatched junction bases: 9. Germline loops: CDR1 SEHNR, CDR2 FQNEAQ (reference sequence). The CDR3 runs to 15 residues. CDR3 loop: CASSSLTGSGTEAFF. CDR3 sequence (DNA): TGTGCCAGCAGCTCCTTGACAGGGTCCGGCACTGAAGCTTTCTTT.

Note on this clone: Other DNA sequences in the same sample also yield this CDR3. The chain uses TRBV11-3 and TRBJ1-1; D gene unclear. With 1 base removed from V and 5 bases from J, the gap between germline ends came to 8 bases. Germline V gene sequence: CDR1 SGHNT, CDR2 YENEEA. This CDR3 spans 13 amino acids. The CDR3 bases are TGTGCCAGCAGCTTAGGCCCGAGTACTGAAGCTTTCTTT. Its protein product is CASSLGPSTEAFF.

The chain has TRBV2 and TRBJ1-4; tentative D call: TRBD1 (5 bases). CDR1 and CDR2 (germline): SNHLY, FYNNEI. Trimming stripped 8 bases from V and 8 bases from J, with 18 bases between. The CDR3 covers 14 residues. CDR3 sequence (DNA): TGTGCCAGCTATCCCCAGGGAATCGGGGAAAAACTGTTTTTT. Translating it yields CASYPQGIGEKLFF.

In DNA, the CDR3 is TGTGCCAGCAGCTCCGGACTAGCGGGAGGGTGGTACGAGCAGTACTTC. It is translated as CASSSGLAGGWYEQYF. The gene calls are TRBV7-6 and TRBJ2-7; 15 bases agree with TRBD2. This CDR3 region has 16 residues. V dropped 4 bases and J dropped 4; count of bases not matched to a gene: 5. Germline lookup yields CDR1 SGHVS and CDR2 FNYEAQ.

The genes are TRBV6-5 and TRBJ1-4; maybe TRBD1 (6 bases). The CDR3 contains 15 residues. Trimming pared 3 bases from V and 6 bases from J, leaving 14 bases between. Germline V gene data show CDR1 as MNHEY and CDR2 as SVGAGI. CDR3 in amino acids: CASSYSWGRDEKLFF. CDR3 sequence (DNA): TGTGCCAGCAGTTATTCGTGGGGGCGGGATGAAAAACTGTTTTTT.

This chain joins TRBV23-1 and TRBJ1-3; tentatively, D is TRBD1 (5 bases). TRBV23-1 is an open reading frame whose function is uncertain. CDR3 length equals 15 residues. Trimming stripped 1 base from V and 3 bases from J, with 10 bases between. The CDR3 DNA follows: TGCGCCAGCAGTCAATGGCGGGGGAATGGAAACACCATATATTTT. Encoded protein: CASSQWRGNGNTIYF.

CDR3 in amino acids: CASSSTGLNTEAFF. CDR3 in DNA: TGTGCCAGCAGCTCAACCGGGTTGAACACTGAAGCTTTCTTT. The chain combines TRBV7-2 with TRBJ1-1, with D unclear. The V gene lost 4 bases and the J gene lost 0 bases, with 9 bases spanning the gap. This CDR3 contains 14 residues. The germline V gene has CDR1 SGHTA and CDR2 FQGNSA. Full variable domain (remainder filled in from reference TRBV7-2 and TRBJ1-1): GAGVSQSPSNKVTEKGKDVELRCDPISGHTALYWYRQSLGQGLEFLIYFQGNSAPDKSGLPSDRFSAERTGGSVSTLTIQRTQQEDSAVYLCASSSTGLNTEAFFGQGTRLTVV.

CDR3 coding DNA: TGTGCCACCAGAGGACAGGGTAGAGACGGCTACACCTTC. Translation: CATRGQGRDGYTF. V is TRBV10-3 and J is TRBJ1-2; the match to TRBD1 covers 8 bases. V dropped 10 bases and J dropped 8; count of bases not matched to a gene: 12. Germline lookup yields CDR1 ENHRY and CDR2 SYGVKD. The CDR3 consists of 13 residues.

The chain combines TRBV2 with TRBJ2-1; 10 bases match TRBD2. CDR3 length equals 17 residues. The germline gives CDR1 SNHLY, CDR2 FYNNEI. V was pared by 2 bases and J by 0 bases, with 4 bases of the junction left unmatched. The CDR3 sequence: CASSELLAGSSYNEQFF. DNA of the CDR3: TGTGCCAGCAGTGAATTACTAGCGGGAAGCTCCTACAATGAGCAGTTCTTC.

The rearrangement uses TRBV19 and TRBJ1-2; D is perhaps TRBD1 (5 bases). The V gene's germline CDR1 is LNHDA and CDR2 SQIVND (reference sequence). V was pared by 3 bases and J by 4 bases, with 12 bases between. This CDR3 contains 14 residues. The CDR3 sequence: CASSIRGMIYGYTF. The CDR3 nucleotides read TGTGCCAGTAGTATCCGGGGGATGATCTATGGCTACACCTTC.

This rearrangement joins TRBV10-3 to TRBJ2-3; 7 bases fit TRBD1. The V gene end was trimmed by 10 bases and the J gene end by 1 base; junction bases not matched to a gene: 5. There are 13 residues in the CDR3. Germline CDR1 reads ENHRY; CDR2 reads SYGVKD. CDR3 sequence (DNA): TGTGCCACCGCCGGGACAGGCACAGATACGCAGTATTTT. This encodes CATAGTGTDTQYF.

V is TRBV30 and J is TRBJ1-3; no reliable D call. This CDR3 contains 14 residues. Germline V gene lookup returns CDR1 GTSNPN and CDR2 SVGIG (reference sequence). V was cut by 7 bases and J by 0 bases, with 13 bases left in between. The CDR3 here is CASHGRVSGNTIYF. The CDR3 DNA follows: TGTGCCTCCCACGGGAGGGTCTCTGGAAACACCATATATTTT.

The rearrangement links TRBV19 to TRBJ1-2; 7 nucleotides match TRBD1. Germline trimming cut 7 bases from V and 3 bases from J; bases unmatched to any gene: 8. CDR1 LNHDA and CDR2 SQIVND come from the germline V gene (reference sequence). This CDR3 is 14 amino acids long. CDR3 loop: CASIDRESYYGYTF. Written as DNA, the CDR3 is TGTGCCAGTATAGACAGGGAGTCATACTATGGCTACACCTTC.

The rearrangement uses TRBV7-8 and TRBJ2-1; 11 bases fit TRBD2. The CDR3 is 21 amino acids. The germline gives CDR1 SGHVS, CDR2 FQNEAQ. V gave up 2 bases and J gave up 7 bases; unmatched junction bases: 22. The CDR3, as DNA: TGTGCCAGCAGCTTACCGAACTTCGTTGGTAGCGGGGGGGCCATGCAGAATGAGCAGTTCTTC. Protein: CASSLPNFVGSGGAMQNEQFF.

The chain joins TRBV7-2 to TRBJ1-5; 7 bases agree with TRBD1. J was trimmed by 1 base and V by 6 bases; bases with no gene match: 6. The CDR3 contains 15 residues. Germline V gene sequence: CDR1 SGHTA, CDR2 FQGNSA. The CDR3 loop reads CASSPQGWSNQPQHF. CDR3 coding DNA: TGTGCCAGCAGTCCACAGGGGTGGAGCAATCAGCCCCAGCATTTT.

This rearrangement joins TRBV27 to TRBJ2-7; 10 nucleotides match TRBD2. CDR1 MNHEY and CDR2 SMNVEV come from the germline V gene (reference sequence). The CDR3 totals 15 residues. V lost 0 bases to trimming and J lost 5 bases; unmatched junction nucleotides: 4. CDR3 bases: TGTGCCAGCAGTTTATCCCTAGCGGGGGCCCACGAGCAGTACTTC. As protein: CASSLSLAGAHEQYF.

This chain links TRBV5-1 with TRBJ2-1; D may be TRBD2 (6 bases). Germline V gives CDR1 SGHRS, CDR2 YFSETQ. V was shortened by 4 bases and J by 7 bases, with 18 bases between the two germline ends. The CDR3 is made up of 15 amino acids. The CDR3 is CASSRDMAGRNEQFF. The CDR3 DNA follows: TGCGCCAGCAGCCGAGACATGGCGGGGAGAAATGAGCAGTTCTTC.

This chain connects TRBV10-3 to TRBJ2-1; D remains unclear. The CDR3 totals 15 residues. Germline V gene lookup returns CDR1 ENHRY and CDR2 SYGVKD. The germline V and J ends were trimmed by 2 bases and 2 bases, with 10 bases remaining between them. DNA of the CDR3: TGTGCCATCAGTGAGCTCAGCGCAGCCTACAATGAGCAGTTCTTC. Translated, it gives CAISELSAAYNEQFF.

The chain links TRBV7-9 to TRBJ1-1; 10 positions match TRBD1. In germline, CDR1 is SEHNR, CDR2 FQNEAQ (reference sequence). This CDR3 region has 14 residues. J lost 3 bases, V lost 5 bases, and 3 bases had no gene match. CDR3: CASSTGTGDTEAFF. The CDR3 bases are TGTGCCAGCAGCACGGGGACAGGGGACACTGAAGCTTTCTTT. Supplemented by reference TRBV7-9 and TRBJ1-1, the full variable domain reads DTGVSQNPRHKITKRGQNVTFRCDPISEHNRLYWYRQTLGQGPEFLTYFQNEAQLEKSRLLSDRFSAERPKGSFSTLEIQRTEQGDSAMYLCASSTGTGDTEAFFGQGTRLTVV.

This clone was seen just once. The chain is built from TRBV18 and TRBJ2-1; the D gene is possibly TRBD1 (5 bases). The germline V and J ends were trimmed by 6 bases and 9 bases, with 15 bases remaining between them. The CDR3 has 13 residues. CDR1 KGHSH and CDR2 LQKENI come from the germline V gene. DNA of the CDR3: TGTGCCAGCTCCCCGGGCAGGGAAGGTGAGCAGTTCTTC. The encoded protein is CASSPGREGEQFF. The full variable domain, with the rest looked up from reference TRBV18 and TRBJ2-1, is NAGVMQNPRHLVRRRGQEARLRCSPMKGHSHVYWYRQLPEEGLKFMVYLQKENIIDESGMPKERFSAEFPKEGPSILRIQQVVRGDSAAYFCASSPGREGEQFFGPGTRLTVL.

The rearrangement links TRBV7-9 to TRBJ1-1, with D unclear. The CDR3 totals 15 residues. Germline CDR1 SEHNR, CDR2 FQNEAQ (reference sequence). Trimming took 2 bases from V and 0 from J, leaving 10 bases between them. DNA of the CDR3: TGTGCCAGCAGCTTACCTCGTGTTTTGAACACTGAAGCTTTCTTT. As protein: CASSLPRVLNTEAFF.

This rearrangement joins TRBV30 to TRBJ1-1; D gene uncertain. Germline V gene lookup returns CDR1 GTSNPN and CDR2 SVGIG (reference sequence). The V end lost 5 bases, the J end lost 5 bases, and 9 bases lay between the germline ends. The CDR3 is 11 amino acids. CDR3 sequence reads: CAWQSRTEAFF. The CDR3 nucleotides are TGTGCCTGGCAGTCGAGGACTGAAGCTTTCTTT.

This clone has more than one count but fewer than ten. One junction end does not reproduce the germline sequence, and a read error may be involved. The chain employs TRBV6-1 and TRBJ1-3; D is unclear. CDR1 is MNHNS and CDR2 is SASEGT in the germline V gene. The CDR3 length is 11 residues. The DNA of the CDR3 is TGTGCCAGCAGTGCACTCAAGATTAGTAATTTT. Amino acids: CASSALKISNF.

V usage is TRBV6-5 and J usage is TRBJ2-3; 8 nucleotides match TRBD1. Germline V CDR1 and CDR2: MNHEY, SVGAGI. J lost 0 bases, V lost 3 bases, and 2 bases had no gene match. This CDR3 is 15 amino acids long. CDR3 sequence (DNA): TGTGCCAGCAGTTATCGGGACAGGAGCACAGATACGCAGTATTTT. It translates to CASSYRDRSTDTQYF.

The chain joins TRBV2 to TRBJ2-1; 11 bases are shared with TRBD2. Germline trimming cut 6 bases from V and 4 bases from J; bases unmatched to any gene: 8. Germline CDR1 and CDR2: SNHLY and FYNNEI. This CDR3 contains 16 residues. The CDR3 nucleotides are TGTGCCAGCAGAGTAATTAGCGGGGGGGCTTACAATGAGCAGTTCTTC. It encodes CASRVISGGAYNEQFF.